This T cell receptor beta chain is drawn from a study of early T cells in non-severe SARS-CoV-2 infection. V lost 1 base, J lost 9 bases, and 11 bases stayed unmatched. Germline values: CDR1 MDHEN, CDR2 SYDVKM. CDR3 length: 18 residues. This clonotype came up a few times. cDNA molecules, individually, were tagged with unique molecular identifiers. TCRdb used MiXCR to reprocess the 5' RACE reads, holding one entry per CDR3 protein. The sample carries 70,000 to 90,000 distinct CDR3 sequences, 10% recorded once. The specimen was whole blood, collected at baseline. The chain combines TRBV28 with TRBJ2-1, with 14 bases aligning to TRBD2. The TCR originated in an adult who was a healthcare worker with PCR-confirmed SARS-CoV-2 infection or an uninfected control (not recorded which). This CDR3 reads CASSLFSGLAGGGIEQFF. The CDR3 nucleotides are TGTGCCAGCAGTTTATTCTCAGGACTAGCGGGAGGTGGAATTGAGCAGTTCTTC. Supplemented by reference TRBV28 and TRBJ2-1, the full variable domain reads DVKVTQSSRYLVKRTGEKVFLECVQDMDHENMFWYRQDPGLGLRLIYFSYDVKMKEKGDIPEGYSVSREKKERFSLILESASTNQTSMYLCASSLFSGLAGGGIEQFFGPGTRLTVL.